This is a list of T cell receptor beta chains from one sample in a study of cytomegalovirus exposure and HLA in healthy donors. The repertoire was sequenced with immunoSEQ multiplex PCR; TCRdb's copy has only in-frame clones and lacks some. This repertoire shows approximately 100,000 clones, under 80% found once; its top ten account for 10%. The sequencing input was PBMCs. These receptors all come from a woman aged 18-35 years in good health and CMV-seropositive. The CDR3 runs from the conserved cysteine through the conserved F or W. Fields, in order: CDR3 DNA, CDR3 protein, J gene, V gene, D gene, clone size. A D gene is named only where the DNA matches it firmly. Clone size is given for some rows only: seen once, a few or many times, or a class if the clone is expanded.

TGTGCCAGTAGGCAAGACAGGGTGGTGAACAATGAGCAGTTCTTC	CASRQDRVVNNEQFF	TRBJ2-1	TRBV19	TRBD1	few
TGCAGTGGCGAGGAGCAAAGGGGCTACACCTTC	CSGEEQRGYTF	TRBJ1-2	TRBV20-1	.	once
TGTGCCAGCAGCCGAGGACTAGCGGGCTCCACAGATACGCAGTATTTT	CASSRGLAGSTDTQYF	TRBJ2-3	TRBV5-4	TRBD2	.
TGTGCCAGCAGTCTGGAGGGGAATAATTCACCCCTCCACTTT	CASSLEGNNSPLHF	TRBJ1-6	TRBV6-5	.	.
TGTGCCAGCAGCTTAGATGGGAGGGGGGGAAACACAGATACGCAGTATTTT	CASSLDGRGGNTDTQYF	TRBJ2-3	TRBV11-3	.	.
TGTGCCAGCTCACCATCGATGCTGGGGCTGTACGAGCAGTACTTC	CASSPSMLGLYEQYF	TRBJ2-7	TRBV18	.	few
TGTGCCAGCATGGGTGGGAGGGACGAGCAGTACTTC	CASMGGRDEQYF	TRBJ2-7	TRBV2	TRBD2	.
TGCGCCAGCAGCCGTTTGAGGGGGCCTCAGCCCCAGCATTTT	CASSRLRGPQPQHF	TRBJ1-5	TRBV4-1	TRBD1	once
TGTGCCAGCAGTGAAGCGGGACAGGGCAATCAGCCCCAGCATTTT	CASSEAGQGNQPQHF	TRBJ1-5	TRBV6-1	TRBD1	once
TGTGCCAGCAGCTTGGGGCTTAACAGGGTTGAGCAGTACTTC	CASSLGLNRVEQYF	TRBJ2-7	TRBV5-8	.	.
TGTGCCATCAGCCCCCTACCAACCCCCCGGGACAGGGGAACCGGGGAGCTGTTTTTT	CAISPLPTPRDRGTGELFF	TRBJ2-2	TRBV10-3	TRBD1	.
TGTGCCAGCAGCTTGGTACGGGGAAACACCATATATTTT	CASSLVRGNTIYF	TRBJ1-3	TRBV7-2	.	.
TGTGCCAGCAGCTTAGCGGGGCTCTCCTACAATGAGCAGTTCTTC	CASSLAGLSYNEQFF	TRBJ2-1	TRBV7-8	.	.
TGTGCCAGCAGCCCCATCGGGAGGGCCGCTTCGGAGACCCAGTACTTC	CASSPIGRAASETQYF	TRBJ2-5	TRBV7-9	TRBD2	.
TGCGCCAGCAGCGGACAGTCAGATACTGAAGCTTTCTTT	CASSGQSDTEAFF	TRBJ1-1	TRBV5-1	.	few
TGTGCCAGCAGACATCAGGGGGCTGGCGAAAAACTGTTTTTT	CASRHQGAGEKLFF	TRBJ1-4	TRBV6-5	TRBD1	.
TGTGCCAGCAGTTGGGGACAGGTGAACACTGAAGCTTTCTTT	CASSWGQVNTEAFF	TRBJ1-1	TRBV11-2	TRBD1	few
TGTGCAACGACAGATCAGGGGTCCTACGGGACTATTGGGTTCTTC	CATTDQGSYGTIGFF	TRBJ2-1	TRBV2	.	.
TGTGCCAGCAGTTTCGGTGGGCCTATTTCACCCCTCCACTTT	CASSFGGPISPLHF	TRBJ1-6	TRBV27	.	few
TGCAGCGTTGAGGGTTTCCCAGCGGGAGAAGGCGAGACCCAGTACTTC	CSVEGFPAGEGETQYF	TRBJ2-5	TRBV29-1	TRBD2	.
TGCGCCAGCAGCCCGACGGGGACTTTCAATGAGCAGTTCTTC	CASSPTGTFNEQFF	TRBJ2-1	TRBV5-1	.	.
TGTGCCAGCAGCGTAACCCTAATGGATACGCAGTATTTT	CASSVTLMDTQYF	TRBJ2-3	TRBV9	.	.
TGCAGTGCTCAGGGGCACTATGGCTACACCTTC	CSAQGHYGYTF	TRBJ1-2	TRBV20-1	.	.
TGTGCCAGCAGCTTAGGGGGTCCTTACAGGACAGGGGTTTACAATGAGCAGTTCTTC	CASSLGGPYRTGVYNEQFF	TRBJ2-1	TRBV7-7	TRBD1	.
TGCAGCGTTGAGCTGATTGTCAGCGGGAGTTTTAACAAGTACGAGCAGTACTTC	CSVELIVSGSFNKYEQYF	TRBJ2-7	TRBV29-1	TRBD2	few
TGTGCCAGCAGTGACTCGCGGGGAGGCTACACCTTC	CASSDSRGGYTF	TRBJ1-2	TRBV2	.	.
TGTGCCAGCAGCCTCGACTTAGCGGGGGGGCGAGAGACCCAGTACTTC	CASSLDLAGGRETQYF	TRBJ2-5	TRBV11-2	TRBD2	.
TGTGCCAGCAGTGCCGGACAGGGGGAGTTGAACACTGAAGCTTTCTTT	CASSAGQGELNTEAFF	TRBJ1-1	TRBV6-1	TRBD1	.
TGTGCCAGCAGCACGAGGAGGGAAGAGACCCAGTACTTC	CASSTRREETQYF	TRBJ2-5	TRBV7-3	.	.
TGTGCCAGCAGGCCCCTGGTCGGGGGGCTCTTCGAGCAGTACTTC	CASRPLVGGLFEQYF	TRBJ2-7	TRBV6-1	.	.
TGTGCCACCAGCCTTACTCCCGGGGGATATAGCAATCAGCCCCAGCATTTT	CATSLTPGGYSNQPQHF	TRBJ1-5	TRBV15	.	.
TGTGCCAGCAGCCAACATATGGGAGTGGAAATCACTGAAGCTTTCTTT	CASSQHMGVEITEAFF	TRBJ1-1	TRBV14	.	.
TGTGCCAGTAGTCACCGACTAGCGGCGGGCACAGATACGCAGTATTTT	CASSHRLAAGTDTQYF	TRBJ2-3	TRBV19	TRBD2	.
TGCGCCAGCAGCCAAGAGTGGGTGATAGCGGGGTTCGAAACAGATACGCAGTATTTT	CASSQEWVIAGFETDTQYF	TRBJ2-3	TRBV4-1	TRBD2	.
TGTGCCAGCAGTCCAGGGCGCTATGGCACTGAAGCTTTCTTT	CASSPGRYGTEAFF	TRBJ1-1	TRBV6-5	.	.